The clone carrying this T cell receptor (beta chain) showed up many times. Its specificity is unknown. V lost 3 bases and J lost 4, with 8 bases in between. The CDR3 is made up of 13 amino acids. Germline loops: CDR1 SGHTA, CDR2 FQGNSA. Together with a sample-barcoded 5' primer, a J-beta primer mix was included in a second PCR lasting roughly 6 to 12 cycles. A template-switch adaptor with 12 random nucleotides tagged each cDNA molecule. A single record per CDR3 protein comes from TCRdb applying MiXCR to the 5' RACE reads. The sample contains roughly 680,000 distinct CDR3 sequences, under 25% of which appear only once. Donors were healthy Caucasian individuals from Russia aged about 6 to 90. Isolation of PBMCs gave at least 6 million cells per sample. This specimen comes from a study of blood T cells in healthy people across ages. Notes on the study in general: Diversity was higher, and naive CD4+ cells more numerous, in long-lived donors than in aged donors.

Sequenced: blood. The clonotype originates from a man between 65 and 85 years old in good health. This chain uses TRBV7-2 with TRBJ2-3, with D possibly TRBD1 on 6 matching bases. The CDR3 protein is CASSFTGSDTQYF. In DNA, the CDR3 is TGTGCCAGCAGCTTTACAGGGTCAGATACGCAGTATTTT.